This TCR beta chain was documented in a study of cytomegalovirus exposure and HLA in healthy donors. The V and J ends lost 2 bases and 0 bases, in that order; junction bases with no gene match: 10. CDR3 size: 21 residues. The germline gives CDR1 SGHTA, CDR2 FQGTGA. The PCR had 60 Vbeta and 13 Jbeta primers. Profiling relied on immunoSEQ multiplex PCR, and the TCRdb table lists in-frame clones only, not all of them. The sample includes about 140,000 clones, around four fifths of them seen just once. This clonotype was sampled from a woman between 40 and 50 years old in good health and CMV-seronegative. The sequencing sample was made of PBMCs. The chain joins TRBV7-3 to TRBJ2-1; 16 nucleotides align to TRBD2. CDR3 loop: CASSLAVEGLAGGPSYNEQFF. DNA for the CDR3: TGTGCCAGCAGCTTAGCCGTTGAGGGACTAGCGGGAGGGCCCTCCTACAATGAGCAGTTCTTC.